This T cell receptor (beta chain) was recorded in a study of cytomegalovirus exposure and HLA in healthy donors. As regards this clone: Its antigen is undetermined.

It was with 60 Vbeta and 13 Jbeta primers that the PCR ran. The assay was immunoSEQ multiplex PCR, and TCRdb's table has in-frame clones only and misses some. The repertoire consists of about 200,000 clones, with 82% occurring once and the leading ten covering about 0.092%. Germline CDR1 and CDR2: LGHNA and YNFKEQ. The CDR3 is made up of 16 amino acids. V lost 0 bases, J lost 1 base, and 1 base stayed unmatched. General study findings and limits: In a later analysis, a genetic analysis reported fewer productive-TCR N-insertions in an Asian-associated ancestry cluster than the cohort average.

This chain uses TRBV4-2 with TRBJ2-3, with TRBD2 matching 10 bases. This clonotype originated in a boy aged 2 to 9 in good health and CMV-seronegative. Sequences were obtained from PBMCs. The CDR3 reads CASSQELAGGTDTQYF. DNA of the CDR3: TGTGCCAGCAGCCAAGAGCTAGCGGGGGGCACAGATACGCAGTATTTT.